A single sample is the source of the 3 T cell receptor beta chains below, sequenced in a study of blood T cell repertoires in COVID-19. Sequencing was performed with immunoSEQ multiplex PCR; in TCRdb, only in-frame clones are kept and a portion is missing. Among 90,000 or so clones listed, roughly 88% were seen once. The sample was peripheral blood. These receptors were taken from a human donor in a cohort sampled during active COVID-19.

V gene TRBV6-1 combines with J gene TRBJ2-2, with a weak D call TRBD2 (6 bases). The CDR3 loop spans 16 amino acids. CDR1 is MNHNS and CDR2 is SASEGT in the germline V gene. Between the trimmed V and J ends, which lost 2 bases and 1 base, there was a span of 11 bases. The CDR3 loop reads CASSEFLGGNTGELFF. Written as DNA, the CDR3 is TGTGCCAGCAGTGAATTTCTGGGGGGGAACACCGGGGAGCTGTTTTTT.

The rearrangement uses TRBV29-1 and TRBJ1-1, with D maybe TRBD1 (5 bases). CDR1 and CDR2 from the germline V gene are SQVTM and ANQGSEA. CDR3 length: 15 residues. Trimming stripped 7 bases from V and 0 bases from J, with 18 bases between. DNA of the CDR3: TGCAGCGCGTGGGGCGTGGCAGAAATGAACACTGAAGCTTTCTTT. This sequence encodes CSAWGVAEMNTEAFF.

The chain couples TRBV18 to TRBJ1-1, with 9 bases that match TRBD1. With V trimmed by 8 bases and J by 2 bases, 3 bases remained unmatched. Germline V gene data show CDR1 as KGHSH and CDR2 as LQKENI. The CDR3 contains 13 residues. The CDR3 DNA is TGTGCCAGCAGACAGGGGGTTAACACTGAAGCTTTCTTT. Its protein is CASRQGVNTEAFF.